What follows are 19 T cell receptor beta chains derived from one specimen sequenced in a study of T cells after yellow fever vaccination. One entry per CDR3 protein results from TCRdb running MiXCR on the 5' RACE reads. The table lists 70,000 or so distinct CDR3 sequences, more than 5.5% of them singletons, with 25% to 35% in the top ten. Here the sequenced sample was CD8+ T cells sorted from PBMCs, taken 10 to 11 days after the first yellow fever vaccination. The receptors here all came from a young man who received the YFV17D yellow fever vaccine.

In this sample, this clonotype turned up many times. The chain links TRBV20-1 to TRBJ2-3; D is possibly TRBD1 (6 bases). The ends were cut back, 4 bases at V and 1 base at J, with 18 bases in the middle. The CDR3 runs 16 residues. Germline-derived CDR1 and CDR2 are DFQATT and SNEGSKA (reference sequence). In DNA form, the CDR3 reads TGCAGTGCTACCCGCCCAGGGGCCCCGGGCACAGATACGCAGTATTTT. The encoded protein is CSATRPGAPGTDTQYF.

The chain has TRBV12-3 or TRBV12-4 and TRBJ2-2; no firm D call. The length of the CDR3 is 13 residues. The V end lost 4 bases, the J end lost 4 bases, and 7 bases lay between the germline ends. The DNA for the CDR3 is TGTGCCAGCAGTTCTGTGGGCACCGGGGAGCTGTTTTTT. Its protein is CASSSVGTGELFF.

In its sample, this clonotype was seen many times. The chain combines TRBV6-5 with TRBJ2-7, with D tentatively TRBD1 or TRBD2 (5 bases each). Germline assignment: CDR1 MNHEY and CDR2 SVGAGI. V was clipped by 8 bases and J by 3 bases, with 5 bases between them. This CDR3 is 10 amino acids long. The CDR3 is CASGGYEQYV. The CDR3 DNA reads TGTGCCAGCGGGGGCTACGAGCAGTACGTC.

This clonotype was counted only a few times. J is TRBJ2-1 and V is TRBV19; 9 bases map to TRBD1. The V and J ends lost 4 bases and 9 bases, in that order; junction bases with no gene match: 10. Germline CDR1 LNHDA, CDR2 SQIVND (reference sequence). CDR3 length equals 15 residues. CDR3 sequence (DNA): TGTGCCAGTAGTACTACAGGGGGCAGCTTCATTGAGCAGTTCTTC. Its protein product is CASSTTGGSFIEQFF. Combining the CDR3 with reference TRBV19 and TRBJ2-1 gives the whole variable domain DGGITQSPKYLFRKEGQNVTLSCEQNLNHDAMYWYRQDPGQGLRLIYYSQIVNDFQKGDIAEGYSVSREKKESFPLTVTSAQKNPTAFYLCASSTTGGSFIEQFFGPGTRLTVL.

This clonotype was seen ten or more times. The rearrangement links TRBV7-6 to TRBJ2-1; the D is unclear. Germline values: CDR1 SGHVS, CDR2 FNYEAQ. Between the trimmed V and J ends, which lost 2 bases and 0 bases, there was a span of 11 bases. The CDR3 has 16 amino acids. The CDR3 DNA sequence: TGTGCCAGCAGCTTATTGGCGGCCAGCTCCTACAATGAGCAGTTCTTC. It is translated as CASSLLAASSYNEQFF.

This clonotype turned up a few times. The chain couples TRBV12-5 to TRBJ1-5; D is undetermined. CDR3 length equals 17 residues. V shed 1 base and J shed 2 bases, with 15 bases lying between them. Germline CDR1 and CDR2: LGHNT and FRNRAP. The CDR3 DNA is TGTGCTAGTGGTTTGGCCCTCACCGTGGAGGGCAATCAGCCCCAGCATTTT. Protein sequence: CASGLALTVEGNQPQHF.

This clonotype was detected many times. This chain connects TRBV20-1 to TRBJ1-1; no clear D gene. The V gene lost 6 bases and the J gene lost 5 bases, with 7 bases spanning the gap. The CDR3 extends over 10 amino acids. CDR1 and CDR2 (germline): DFQATT, SNEGSKA (reference sequence). In nucleotides, the CDR3 is TGCAGTGCCGTTAATACTGAAGCTTTCTTT. Translation: CSAVNTEAFF.

The V and J genes are TRBV6-2 or TRBV6-3 and TRBJ2-2, with D possibly being TRBD1 (6 bases). The CDR3 extends over 13 amino acids. Trimming cost V 6 bases and J 7 bases, with 12 bases left between them. The germline V gene has CDR1 MNHEY and CDR2 SVGEGT. The CDR3 region has the DNA TGTGCCAGCAGCCCACAGGGATTCGGGGAGCTGTTTTTT. Its protein product is CASSPQGFGELFF.

The chain combines TRBV14 with TRBJ2-2, with 8 bases identical to TRBD1. Germline lookup yields CDR1 SGHDN and CDR2 FVKESK. With V trimmed by 1 base and J by 4 bases, 14 bases remained unmatched. This CDR3 comprises 19 residues. CDR3 DNA sequence: TGTGCCAGCAGCCAAGTTTCAAGGCAGGGGGCCATTTTCACCGGGGAGCTGTTTTTT. Translating gives CASSQVSRQGAIFTGELFF.

This clonotype was found many times. The chain combines TRBV6-5 with TRBJ1-3, with unresolved D. CDR1 and CDR2 from the germline V gene are MNHEY and SVGAGI. CDR3 length: 15 amino acids. The germline V and J ends were trimmed by 2 bases and 7 bases, with 15 bases remaining between them. Written as DNA, the CDR3 is TGTGCCAGCAGTTACAGCCTTGGTGCCGCGAACACCATATATTTT. The encoded protein is CASSYSLGAANTIYF.

Ten or more counts support this clonotype. The chain joins TRBV29-1 to TRBJ1-2, with D maybe TRBD1 (6 bases). Germline V gene data show CDR1 as SQVTM and CDR2 as ANQGSEA. There are 13 residues in the CDR3. V was cut by 7 bases and J by 0 bases, with 12 bases left in between. CDR3 amino acids: CSAKTGANYGYTF. The DNA of the CDR3 is TGCAGCGCTAAGACAGGAGCTAACTATGGCTACACCTTC.

This clonotype showed up many times. The chain couples TRBV4-1 to TRBJ2-2; D is possibly TRBD1 (6 bases). Trimming left V 0 bases short and J 7 bases short, with 18 bases between. The CDR3 extends over 17 amino acids. CDR1 is MGHRA, CDR2 YSYEKL, per germline. CDR3 DNA: TGCGCCAGCAGCCAAGACGGGCAGGGGCTTTATATCGGGGAGCTGTTTTTT. The encoded protein is CASSQDGQGLYIGELFF.

This clonotype was recorded at least ten times. V usage is TRBV24-1 and J usage is TRBJ2-3; possible D gene TRBD2, 6 bases. The CDR3 runs 14 residues. The ends were cut back, 7 bases at V and 2 bases at J, with 12 bases in the middle. The germline CDR1 and CDR2 sequences are KGHDR and SFDVKD. For the CDR3, the DNA is TGTGCCACCAGGTATAGCGGTTACACAGATACGCAGTATTTT. As protein: CATRYSGYTDTQYF.

The chain recombines TRBV6-5 with TRBJ2-7; tentatively, D is TRBD1 or TRBD2 (6 bases each). The CDR3 is 16 residues long. Germline V gene data show CDR1 as MNHEY and CDR2 as SVGAGI. Trimming stripped 0 bases from V and 0 bases from J, with 12 bases between. The CDR3 DNA reads TGTGCCAGCAGTTACTCGCGCGGGACATCCTCCTACGAGCAGTACGTC. This sequence encodes CASSYSRGTSSYEQYV.

Here the CDR3 reads CASSLAESYTF. The CDR3 bases are TGTGCCAGCAGTTTAGCCGAAAGCTACACCTTC. V usage is TRBV28 and J usage is TRBJ1-2; D gene ambiguous. The germline CDR1 and CDR2 sequences are MDHEN and SYDVKM. Trimming pared 2 bases from V and 9 bases from J, leaving 7 bases between. The CDR3 runs to 11 residues.

The V and J genes are TRBV5-4 and TRBJ2-1; D gene ambiguous. V lost 0 bases, J lost 6 bases, and 10 bases lay in between. This CDR3 is built from 14 residues. Germline values: CDR1 SGHNT, CDR2 YYREEE (reference sequence). CDR3: CASSLATSPNEQFF. The CDR3 DNA reads TGTGCCAGCAGCTTGGCAACATCCCCCAATGAGCAGTTCTTC.

CDR3 bases: TGTGCCAGCACCCACGTGGGGACTGGGGCCAACGTCCTGACTTTC. Protein sequence: CASTHVGTGANVLTF. The chain couples TRBV6-1 to TRBJ2-6; unclear D gene. The length of the CDR3 is 15 residues. V was trimmed by 7 bases and J by 2 bases, leaving 12 bases between them. Germline loops: CDR1 MNHNS, CDR2 SASEGT.

At least ten counts were recorded for this clonotype. The chain has TRBV27 and TRBJ2-7; D is unclear. The CDR3 is 14 residues long. Trimming took 7 bases from V and 1 from J, leaving 14 bases between them. Germline CDR1 MNHEY, CDR2 SMNVEV (reference sequence). Written as DNA, the CDR3 is TGTGCCAGCAATTCGGCAGGTTCATCCTACGAGCAGTACTTC. It is translated as CASNSAGSSYEQYF.

This clonotype was detected many times. The chain uses TRBV12-3 or TRBV12-4 and TRBJ1-2; D is perhaps TRBD1 (5 bases). The ends were cut back, 8 bases at V and 6 bases at J, with 10 bases in the middle. The CDR3 has 11 residues. The CDR3 region is CASAGGDGYTF. The CDR3 DNA reads TGTGCCAGCGCCGGGGGGGATGGCTACACCTTC.